The T cell receptor (beta chain) described here comes from a study of T-cell memory formation after mild COVID-19. TCRdb reprocessed the 5' RACE reads via MiXCR and lists one record per CDR3 protein. This sample has about 250,000 distinct CDR3 sequences, with approximately 15% found just once. This clonotype was observed a handful of times. The sequenced sample was PBMCs or a T cell subset sorted from them (not recorded which). This clonotype was sampled from an adult woman who had mild COVID-19 (a few samples of this study predate the infection). Cell type and time point are not known.

The CDR3 region has the DNA TGTGCCAGCTCACCTATAAGCTTGTTCTCTGGAAACACCATATATTTT. This translates into CASSPISLFSGNTIYF. The chain employs TRBV18 and TRBJ1-3; D is unclear. V lost 3 bases and J lost 0, with 12 bases in between. The CDR3 is 16 residues long. The germline V gene has CDR1 KGHSH and CDR2 LQKENI.